This TCR beta chain was profiled in a study of shared clonotypes between healthy human individuals. Germline CDR1 is SNHLY and CDR2 is FYNNEI. The V and J ends lost 2 bases and 8 bases, in that order; junction bases with no gene match: 9. The CDR3 covers 16 residues. In replicate PCRs of unsorted PBMC, approximately 280 ng DNA, 25,000 to 35,000 T cell genomes, was used. The authors sequenced unsorted PBMC DNA on ten immunoSEQ deep assay plates. Only in-frame clones appear in the TCRdb table, and some are missing; sequencing was by immunoSEQ multiplex PCR. This sample carries 520,000 or so clones, 79% of them seen once, and the ten largest clones take around 13%.

This TCR was recovered from a woman aged 40 to 50 in good health. Some clones in this sample may be carry-over from other donors' samples. The chain employs TRBV2 and TRBJ1-6; 7 positions agree with TRBD1. The source material was PBMCs. CDR3: CASSERGQEGYSPLHF. In nucleotides, the CDR3 is TGTGCCAGCAGTGAAAGGGGGCAGGAGGGGTATTCACCCCTCCACTTT.